The source of this TCR beta chain is a study of T-cell reconstitution after alpha-beta-depleted transplantation in children. V was shortened by 6 bases and J by 7 bases, with 18 bases between the two germline ends. Germline CDR1 reads MNHNS; CDR2 reads SASEGT. There are 14 residues in the CDR3. Findings and caveats of the study: The authors attributed T-cell counts and diversity one year after transplant mostly to newly produced T cells. Surviving recipient T cells and thymic progenitors produced the high day-60 TCRbeta diversity seen in some patients. Several hundred rapidly expanded clones from non-depleted graft cells reportedly supplied alpha-beta T cells about two months post-transplant.

This clonotype was counted only a few times. Antigen unknown. Unique molecular identifiers were incorporated during preparation of the TCRbeta library. TCRdb re-called the PCR reads through MiXCR, storing one row per CDR3 protein. The sample carries fewer than 750,000 distinct CDR3 sequences, around 23% recorded once. The TCR sequence derives from a boy under three years old who had a stem cell transplant for acute myeloid leukemia, so the T cells may come from the graft donor. This chain joins TRBV6-1 and TRBJ1-1, with a weak D call TRBD1 (6 bases). The sample here was PBMCs, mostly from graft donor cells, taken 360 days after TCRalphabeta/CD19-depleted stem cell transplant. The CDR3 protein is CASRPSSRGGEAFF. The CDR3 bases are TGTGCCAGCAGACCGAGCAGTAGGGGGGGTGAAGCTTTCTTT.